The next 3 T cell receptor beta chains were all read from a single sample in a study of T-cell reconstitution after alpha-beta-depleted transplantation in children. Preparing the TCRbeta library involved the use of unique molecular identifiers. In TCRdb, the PCR reads were re-called with MiXCR into one record per CDR3 protein. The sample yields a few hundred thousand distinct CDR3 sequences, almost 10% seen once. The material sequenced was PBMCs from the stem cell graft donor, taken from the stem cell graft. The receptors originated from a human donor who donated a stem cell graft to a child with SCID.

This clonotype has more than one count but fewer than ten. V is TRBV7-6 and J is TRBJ2-7; 7 bases match TRBD2. The V segment lost 5 bases and the J segment 4 bases; nucleotides outside the gene matches: 17. This CDR3 has 17 residues. CDR1 SGHVS and CDR2 FNYEAQ come from the germline V gene. CDR3 sequence reads: CASSKPRKKSGDYEQYF. The CDR3 DNA reads TGTGCCAGCAGCAAGCCCAGGAAAAAAAGCGGGGATTACGAGCAGTACTTC.

This rearrangement joins TRBV11-2 to TRBJ1-2; D gene ambiguous. This CDR3 region has 15 residues. The V end was cut by 6 bases, the J end by 4 bases, with 18 bases between. Germline assignment: CDR1 SGHAT and CDR2 FQNNGV. The DNA of the CDR3 is TGTGCCAGCAGTCCGCAAGGGAGGTCTGGCTATGGCTACACCTTC. Protein: CASSPQGRSGYGYTF.

CDR3: CASSWGAGGLDTQYF. In DNA, the CDR3 is TGTGCCAGCAGCTGGGGGGCAGGGGGCTTGGATACGCAGTATTTT. This chain connects TRBV7-7 to TRBJ2-3; TRBD1 aligns across 8 bases. Germline CDR1 reads SSHAT; CDR2 reads FNYEAQ (reference sequence). The CDR3 spans 15 residues. The V gene end was trimmed by 4 bases and the J gene end by 6 bases; junction bases not matched to a gene: 9.